This T cell receptor (beta chain) was recovered during a study of identical twins. Study-level findings and limits: Reduced insertions were recorded for abundant cord blood beta clonotypes, with no such pattern in memory repertoires. The analysis was cross-sectional rather than longitudinal within donors.

All donors were healthy Caucasians. This clonotype was recorded at least ten times. As yet, its antigen is unknown. TCRdb ran MiXCR on the 5' RACE reads and lists one entry per CDR3 protein. The table has some 240,000 distinct CDR3 sequences, about 8.5% seen once. This CDR3 spans 12 amino acids. The ends were cut back, 0 bases at V and 4 bases at J, with 1 base in the middle. Germline V lookup: CDR1 LGHNA, CDR2 YSLEER. The data also belong to a second study, concerning yellow fever vaccine responses in identical twins. That work states: Twins' vaccine T cell responses reportedly seemed partly convergent and partly personalized.

V is TRBV4-3 and J is TRBJ1-5; D unclear. Sequencing input: CD8+ T cells sorted from blood. The receptor's source is a woman younger than 35 in good health. CDR3 nucleotide sequence: TGCGCCAGCAGCCAAGATAATCAGCCCCAGCATTTT. Amino acid sequence: CASSQDNQPQHF.